The next 16 T cell receptor beta chains were all read from a single sample in a study of graft-versus-host responses after intestinal transplantation. No antigen has been assigned to these receptors. The assay was immunoSEQ multiplex PCR, and TCRdb's table has in-frame clones only and misses some. The sample carries under 90,000 clones, around 93% recorded once. The sample consisted of unstimulated CD4+ T cells sorted from spleen or lymph node cells, taken before transplant. These receptor sequences come from a human donor who was the organ donor for an intestinal transplant.

CDR3 residues: CASSRDTGGYLYEQYF. CDR3 in DNA: TGTGCCAGCAGCCGGGACACAGGGGGCTACCTCTACGAGCAGTACTTC. This chain links TRBV11-2 with TRBJ2-7; 9 positions match TRBD1. V shed 5 bases, J shed 3 bases, and the junction held 11 bases outside the gene matches. Germline-derived CDR1 and CDR2 are SGHAT and FQNNGV. The CDR3 is 16 residues long.

The genes are TRBV14 and TRBJ2-3; tentatively, D is TRBD1 (5 bases). Trimming took 4 bases from V and 0 from J, leaving 11 bases between them. The CDR3 is made up of 15 amino acids. CDR1 and CDR2 from the germline V gene are SGHDN and FVKESK. For the CDR3, the DNA is TGTGCCAGCAGCCGACAGTATACTAGCACAGATACGCAGTATTTT. Its protein is CASSRQYTSTDTQYF.

The chain joins TRBV29-1 to TRBJ2-7; 10 positions match TRBD1. CDR1 is SQVTM and CDR2 is ANQGSEA in the germline V gene. The CDR3 covers 12 residues. The junction had 3 bases not matched to a gene; V was cut back by 4 bases and J by 6 bases. This CDR3 is CSVGQGAGEQYF. CDR3 nucleotides: TGCAGCGTTGGACAGGGGGCCGGCGAGCAGTACTTC.

The table lists this clone with a count of one. This chain connects TRBV28 to TRBJ1-1; D is unclear. V lost 5 bases, J lost 5 bases, and 18 bases lay in between. The CDR3 extends over 15 amino acids. Germline lookup yields CDR1 MDHEN and CDR2 SYDVKM. This CDR3 is CASSPGEAGRTEAFF. Here the CDR3 DNA reads TGTGCCAGCAGTCCCGGGGAGGCTGGGAGGACTGAAGCTTTCTTT.

Here the CDR3 DNA reads TGTGCCAGCAGCGTTTCAGGGATCTCCATGAACACTGAAGCTTTCTTT. This gives the protein CASSVSGISMNTEAFF. The chain combines TRBV9 with TRBJ1-1, with D possibly being TRBD1 (5 bases). The V and J ends lost 2 bases and 0 bases respectively, with 14 bases between them. The CDR3 has 16 amino acids. CDR1 and CDR2 (germline): SGDLS, YYNGEE.

The CDR3 DNA reads TGTGCCAGCAGCGTCGGACAGGGGCGAGGGTATAGCAATCAGCCCCAGCATTTT. Its protein product is CASSVGQGRGYSNQPQHF. The chain couples TRBV5-8 to TRBJ1-5; 9 nucleotides match TRBD1. V shed 4 bases and J 0 bases; nucleotides not matched to a gene: 11. This CDR3 spans 18 amino acids. Germline values: CDR1 SGHTS, CDR2 YDEGEE.

The genes are TRBV30 and TRBJ2-1; 9 nucleotides align to TRBD2. This CDR3 has 14 amino acids. The J segment lost 4 bases and the V segment lost 3 bases, leaving 4 bases of the junction unmatched. Germline CDR1 is GTSNPN and CDR2 is SVGIG (reference sequence). CDR3 nucleotide sequence: TGTGCCTGGAGACATAGCGGGGGATACAATGAGCAGTTCTTC. As protein: CAWRHSGGYNEQFF. Complete variable domain (other parts from reference TRBV30 and TRBJ2-1): SQTIHQWPATLVQPVGSPLSLECTVEGTSNPNLYWYRQAAGRGLQLLFYSVGIGQISSEVPQNLSASRPQDRQFILSSKKLLLSDSGFYLCAWRHSGGYNEQFFGPGTRLTVL.

The chain has TRBV29-1 and TRBJ1-1; 12 positions agree with TRBD1. Germline CDR1 is SQVTM and CDR2 is ANQGSEA. The J segment lost 1 base and the V segment lost 5 bases, leaving 8 bases of the junction unmatched. The CDR3 is made up of 16 amino acids. For the CDR3, the DNA is TGCAGCGTTCCGGGACAGGGGGCGTTTTGGAACACTGAAGCTTTCTTT. Translating gives CSVPGQGAFWNTEAFF.

V gene TRBV7-3 combines with J gene TRBJ1-1, with 7 bases that match TRBD1. This CDR3 spans 13 amino acids. Germline CDR1 and CDR2: SGHTA and FQGTGA. Germline trimming cut 5 bases from V and 5 bases from J; bases unmatched to any gene: 5. The CDR3, as DNA: TGTGCCAGCAGCCACCTACAGGGGACTGAAGCTTTCTTT. It specifies CASSHLQGTEAFF.

The chain employs TRBV9 and TRBJ2-1, with D possibly being TRBD1 (5 bases). The CDR3 sequence is 15 residues long. The germline V gene has CDR1 SGDLS and CDR2 YYNGEE. V shed 1 base and J shed 2 bases, with 10 bases lying between them. Written as DNA, the CDR3 is TGTGCCAGCAGCGTAATAGGGGATACCTACAATGAGCAGTTCTTC. This translates into CASSVIGDTYNEQFF.

With regard to this clone: The sample has other DNA sequences that encode this CDR3 too. The V and J genes are TRBV5-1 and TRBJ2-3; 15 bases agree with TRBD2. The CDR3 runs 16 residues. CDR1 is SGHRS and CDR2 is YFSETQ in the germline V gene. Unmatched junction bases numbered 4, after V lost 4 bases and J lost 4 bases. CDR3 in DNA: TGCGCCAGCAGCCCGGGACTAGCGGGAGGCCCAGATACGCAGTATTTT. Translated: CASSPGLAGGPDTQYF.

The J gene is TRBJ2-7, the V gene TRBV6-5; TRBD2 matches 12 bases. Per germline, CDR1 MNHEY and CDR2 SVGAGI. J lost 0 bases, V lost 0 bases, and 0 bases had no gene match. This CDR3 contains 16 residues. CDR3 sequence reads: CASSYSTSGSSYEQYF. The CDR3 bases are TGTGCCAGCAGTTACTCGACTAGCGGGAGCTCCTACGAGCAGTACTTC.

The V call is TRBV19, the J call TRBJ2-2, with D unresolved. From germline, CDR1 is LNHDA and CDR2 SQIVND (reference sequence). V was pared by 6 bases and J by 1 base, with 3 bases between. There are 12 residues in the CDR3. The CDR3 loop is CASRQNTGELFF. CDR3 bases: TGTGCCAGTAGACAGAACACCGGGGAGCTGTTTTTT.

The gene calls are TRBV27 and TRBJ2-6, with D uncertain. With 0 bases removed from V and 0 bases from J, the gap between germline ends came to 6 bases. CDR1 MNHEY and CDR2 SMNVEV come from the germline V gene (reference sequence). CDR3 length equals 16 residues. The CDR3: CASSLSVLSGANVLTF. The CDR3 DNA sequence: TGTGCCAGCAGTTTATCGGTACTCTCTGGGGCCAACGTCCTGACTTTC.

This clone was recorded a few times. The J gene is TRBJ2-7, the V gene TRBV5-5, with a tentative D call TRBD2 (5 bases). The CDR3 contains 14 residues. V dropped 0 bases and J dropped 2 bases, with 9 bases sitting between them. Germline CDR1 SGHKS, CDR2 YYEKEE (reference sequence). The CDR3 protein is CASSLGSGPYEQYF. CDR3 DNA: TGTGCCAGCAGCTTGGGCAGCGGTCCCTACGAGCAGTACTTC.

This sequence joins TRBV7-2 and TRBJ2-5; 7 nucleotides match TRBD2. The DNA end is more similar to TRBJ2-7, so the J call may be wrong. Germline-derived CDR1 and CDR2 are SGHTA and FQGNSA. CDR3 length equals 14 residues. The CDR3 nucleotides are TGTGCCAGCAGCTCCAGGACTAGGCCCTACGAGCAGTACTTC. Translated: CASSSRTRPYEQYF.